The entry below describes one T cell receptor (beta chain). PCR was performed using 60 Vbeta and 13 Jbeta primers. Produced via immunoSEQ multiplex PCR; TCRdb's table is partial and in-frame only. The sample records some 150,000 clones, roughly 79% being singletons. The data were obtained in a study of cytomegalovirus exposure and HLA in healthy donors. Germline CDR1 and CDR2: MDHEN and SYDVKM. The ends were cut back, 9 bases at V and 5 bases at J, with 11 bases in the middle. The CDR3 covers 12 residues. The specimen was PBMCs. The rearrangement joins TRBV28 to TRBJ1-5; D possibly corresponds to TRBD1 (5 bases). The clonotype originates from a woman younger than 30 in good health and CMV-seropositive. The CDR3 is CASDRPYQPQHF. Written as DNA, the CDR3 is TGTGCCAGTGACAGACCCTATCAGCCCCAGCATTTT.